This TCR beta chain came from a study of spatial heterogeneity in lung cancer. TCRdb independently ran MiXCR on the 5' RACE reads; one entry per CDR3 protein. The sample has about 120,000 distinct CDR3 sequences, approximately 12% seen once. Germline V gene sequence: CDR1 SGHAT, CDR2 FQNNGV. Deletions cut 5 bases from V and 5 bases from J, with 18 bases between. The CDR3 runs 15 residues. As to time point: blood at routine non-recurrence follow-up after resection. Sequencing of whole RNA from tumor, nontumor lung or frozen PBMC involved no sorting. Sequencing used PBMCs, obtained at follow-up. The source is a male donor with early-stage non-small cell lung cancer. V and J are TRBV11-2 and TRBJ2-5; D may match TRBD1 or TRBD2 (6 bases each). CDR3 in amino acids: CASSLLSGAGETQYF. In DNA, the CDR3 is TGTGCCAGCAGCCTACTATCAGGGGCGGGGGAGACCCAGTACTTC. Looking up the rest from reference TRBV11-2 and TRBJ2-5 gives the full variable domain: EAGVAQSPRYKIIEKRQSVAFWCNPISGHATLYWYQQILGQGPKLLIQFQNNGVVDDSQLPKDRFSAERLKGVDSTLKIQPAKLEDSAVYLCASSLLSGAGETQYFGPGTRLLVL.